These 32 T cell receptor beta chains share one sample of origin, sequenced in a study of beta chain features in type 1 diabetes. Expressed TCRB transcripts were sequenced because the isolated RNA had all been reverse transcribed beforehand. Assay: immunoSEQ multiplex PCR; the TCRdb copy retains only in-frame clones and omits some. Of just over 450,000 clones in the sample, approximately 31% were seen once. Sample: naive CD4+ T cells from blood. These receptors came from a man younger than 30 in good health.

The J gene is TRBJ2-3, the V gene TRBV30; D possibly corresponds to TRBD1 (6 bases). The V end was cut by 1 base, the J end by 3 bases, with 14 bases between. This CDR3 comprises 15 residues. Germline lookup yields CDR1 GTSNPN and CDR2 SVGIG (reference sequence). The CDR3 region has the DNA TGTGCCTGGAGTGCACAGGGAAAAGAGACAGATACGCAGTATTTT. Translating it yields CAWSAQGKETDTQYF. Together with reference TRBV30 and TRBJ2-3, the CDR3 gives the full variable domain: SQTIHQWPATLVQPVGSPLSLECTVEGTSNPNLYWYRQAAGRGLQLLFYSVGIGQISSEVPQNLSASRPQDRQFILSSKKLLLSDSGFYLCAWSAQGKETDTQYFGPGTRLTVL.

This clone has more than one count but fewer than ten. The CDR3 protein is CATLPANSYNEQFF. DNA of the CDR3: TGTGCCACCCTTCCGGCAAACTCCTACAATGAGCAGTTCTTC. The J gene is TRBJ2-1, the V gene TRBV14; D is unclear. The CDR3 is 14 residues long. The V gene lost 10 bases and the J gene lost 0 bases, with 13 bases spanning the gap. Per the germline V gene, CDR1 is SGHDN and CDR2 is FVKESK.

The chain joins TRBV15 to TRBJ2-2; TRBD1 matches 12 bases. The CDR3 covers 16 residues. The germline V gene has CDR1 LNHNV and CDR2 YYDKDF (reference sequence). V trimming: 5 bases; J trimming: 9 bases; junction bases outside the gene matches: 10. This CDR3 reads CATSPTGTGGSRELFF. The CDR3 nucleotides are TGTGCCACCAGCCCAACCGGGACAGGGGGCTCCCGGGAGCTGTTTTTT.

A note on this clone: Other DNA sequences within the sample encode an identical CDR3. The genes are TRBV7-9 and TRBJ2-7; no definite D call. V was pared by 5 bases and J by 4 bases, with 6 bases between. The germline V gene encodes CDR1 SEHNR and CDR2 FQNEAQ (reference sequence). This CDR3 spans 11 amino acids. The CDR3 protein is CASSPVYEQYF. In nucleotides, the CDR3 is TGTGCCAGCAGCCCGGTATACGAGCAGTACTTC.

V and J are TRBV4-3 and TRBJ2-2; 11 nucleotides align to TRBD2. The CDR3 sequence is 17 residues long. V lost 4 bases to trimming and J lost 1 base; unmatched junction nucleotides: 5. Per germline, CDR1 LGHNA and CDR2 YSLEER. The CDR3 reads CASSRGTSGLNTGELFF. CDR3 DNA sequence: TGCGCCAGCAGCCGTGGGACTAGCGGCCTGAACACCGGGGAGCTGTTTTTT.

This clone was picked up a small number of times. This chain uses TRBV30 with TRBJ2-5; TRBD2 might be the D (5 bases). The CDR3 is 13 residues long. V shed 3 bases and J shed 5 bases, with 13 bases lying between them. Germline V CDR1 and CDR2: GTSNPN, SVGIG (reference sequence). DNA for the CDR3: TGTGCCTGGAGAAGGCGGACGGGGGAGACCCAGTACTTC. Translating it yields CAWRRRTGETQYF. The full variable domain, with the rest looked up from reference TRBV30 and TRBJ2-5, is SQTIHQWPATLVQPVGSPLSLECTVEGTSNPNLYWYRQAAGRGLQLLFYSVGIGQISSEVPQNLSASRPQDRQFILSSKKLLLSDSGFYLCAWRRRTGETQYFGPGTRLLVL.

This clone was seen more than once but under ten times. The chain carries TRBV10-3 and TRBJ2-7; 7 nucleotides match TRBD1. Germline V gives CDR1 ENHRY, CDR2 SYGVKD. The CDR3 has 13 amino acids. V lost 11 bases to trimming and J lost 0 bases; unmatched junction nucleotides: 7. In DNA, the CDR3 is TGTGCCGTCACCGGGACAGACTCCTACGAGCAGTACTTC. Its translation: CAVTGTDSYEQYF.

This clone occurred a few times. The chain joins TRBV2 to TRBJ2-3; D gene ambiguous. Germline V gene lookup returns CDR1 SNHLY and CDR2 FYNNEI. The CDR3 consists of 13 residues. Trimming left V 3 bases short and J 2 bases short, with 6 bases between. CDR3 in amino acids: CASSEDHTDTQYF. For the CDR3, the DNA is TGTGCCAGCAGTGAGGACCACACAGATACGCAGTATTTT. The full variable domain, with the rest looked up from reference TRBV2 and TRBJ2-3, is EPEVTQTPSHQVTQMGQEVILRCVPISNHLYFYWYRQILGQKVEFLVSFYNNEISEKSEIFDDQFSVERPDGSNFTLKIRSTKLEDSAMYFCASSEDHTDTQYFGPGTRLTVL.

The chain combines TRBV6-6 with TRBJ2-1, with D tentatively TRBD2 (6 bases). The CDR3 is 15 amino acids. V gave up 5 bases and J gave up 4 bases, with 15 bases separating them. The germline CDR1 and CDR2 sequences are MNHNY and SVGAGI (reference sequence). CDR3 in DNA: TGTGCCAGCAGTCCGACGGTAGCGGCTTACAATGAGCAGTTCTTC. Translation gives CASSPTVAAYNEQFF.

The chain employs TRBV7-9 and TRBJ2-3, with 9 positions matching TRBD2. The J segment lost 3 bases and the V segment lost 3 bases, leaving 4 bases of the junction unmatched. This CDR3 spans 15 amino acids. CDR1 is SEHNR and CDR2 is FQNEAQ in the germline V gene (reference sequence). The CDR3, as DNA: TGTGCCAGCAGCTTTGGCGGGAGGGAGACAGATACGCAGTATTTT. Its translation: CASSFGGRETDTQYF. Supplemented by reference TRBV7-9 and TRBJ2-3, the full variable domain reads DTGVSQNPRHKITKRGQNVTFRCDPISEHNRLYWYRQTLGQGPEFLTYFQNEAQLEKSRLLSDRFSAERPKGSFSTLEIQRTEQGDSAMYLCASSFGGRETDTQYFGPGTRLTVL.

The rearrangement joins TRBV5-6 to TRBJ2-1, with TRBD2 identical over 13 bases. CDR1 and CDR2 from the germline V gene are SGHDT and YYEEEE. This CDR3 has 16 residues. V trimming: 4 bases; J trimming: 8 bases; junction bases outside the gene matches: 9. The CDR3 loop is CASSVGTSGIIHEQFF. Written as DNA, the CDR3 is TGTGCCAGCAGCGTAGGGACTAGCGGGATTATCCATGAGCAGTTCTTC.

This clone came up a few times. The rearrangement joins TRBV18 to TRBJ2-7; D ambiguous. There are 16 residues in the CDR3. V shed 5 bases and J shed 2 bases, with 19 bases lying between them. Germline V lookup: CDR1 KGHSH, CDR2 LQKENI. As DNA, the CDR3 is TGTGCCAGCTCATCAAGATGGAAGAAAACCCCCTACGAGCAGTACTTC. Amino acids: CASSSRWKKTPYEQYF. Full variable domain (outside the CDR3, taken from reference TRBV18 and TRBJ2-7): NAGVMQNPRHLVRRRGQEARLRCSPMKGHSHVYWYRQLPEEGLKFMVYLQKENIIDESGMPKERFSAEFPKEGPSILRIQQVVRGDSAAYFCASSSRWKKTPYEQYFGPGTRLTVT.

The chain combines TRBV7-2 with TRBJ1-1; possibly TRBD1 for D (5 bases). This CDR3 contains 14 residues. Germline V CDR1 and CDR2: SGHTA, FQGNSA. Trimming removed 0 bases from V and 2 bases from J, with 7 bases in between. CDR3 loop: CASSLAGPNTEAFF. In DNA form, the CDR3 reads TGTGCCAGCAGCTTAGCGGGACCCAACACTGAAGCTTTCTTT.

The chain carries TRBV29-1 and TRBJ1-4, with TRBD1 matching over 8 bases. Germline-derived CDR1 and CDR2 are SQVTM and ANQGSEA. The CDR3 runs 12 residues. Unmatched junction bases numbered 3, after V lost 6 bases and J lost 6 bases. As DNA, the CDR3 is TGCAGCGTCCAGGGGGCGGATGAAAAACTGTTTTTT. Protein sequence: CSVQGADEKLFF.

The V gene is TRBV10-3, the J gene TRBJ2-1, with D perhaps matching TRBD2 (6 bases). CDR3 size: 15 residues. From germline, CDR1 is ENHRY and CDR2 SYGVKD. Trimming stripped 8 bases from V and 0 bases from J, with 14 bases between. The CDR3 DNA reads TGTGCCATCGGGGCGGTCGGGAGCTCCTACAATGAGCAGTTCTTC. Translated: CAIGAVGSSYNEQFF.

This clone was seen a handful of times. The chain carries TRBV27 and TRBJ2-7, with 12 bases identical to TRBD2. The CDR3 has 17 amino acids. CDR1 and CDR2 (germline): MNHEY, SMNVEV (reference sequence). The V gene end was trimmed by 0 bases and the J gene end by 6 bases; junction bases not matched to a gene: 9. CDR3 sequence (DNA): TGTGCCAGCAGTTTATCTCTAGCGGGAGGGCCAATAGGCGAGCAGTACTTC. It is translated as CASSLSLAGGPIGEQYF.

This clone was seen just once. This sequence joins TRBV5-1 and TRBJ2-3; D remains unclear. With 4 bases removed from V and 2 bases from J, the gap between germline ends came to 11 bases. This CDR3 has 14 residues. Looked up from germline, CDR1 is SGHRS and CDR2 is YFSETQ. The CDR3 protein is CASSSSHATDTQYF. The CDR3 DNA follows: TGCGCCAGCAGCAGTTCACACGCCACAGATACGCAGTATTTT. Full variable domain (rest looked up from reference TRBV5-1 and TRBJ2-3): KAGVTQTPRYLIKTRGQQVTLSCSPISGHRSVSWYQQTPGQGLQFLFEYFSETQRNKGNFPGRFSGRQFSNSRSEMNVSTLELGDSALYLCASSSSHATDTQYFGPGTRLTVL.

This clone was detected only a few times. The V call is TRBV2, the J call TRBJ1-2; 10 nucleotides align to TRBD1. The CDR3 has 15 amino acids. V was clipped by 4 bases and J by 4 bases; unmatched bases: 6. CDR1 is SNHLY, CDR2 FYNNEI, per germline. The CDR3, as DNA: TGTGCCAGCAGTGGGTGGACAGGGGGTGGCTATGGCTACACCTTC. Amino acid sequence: CASSGWTGGGYGYTF.

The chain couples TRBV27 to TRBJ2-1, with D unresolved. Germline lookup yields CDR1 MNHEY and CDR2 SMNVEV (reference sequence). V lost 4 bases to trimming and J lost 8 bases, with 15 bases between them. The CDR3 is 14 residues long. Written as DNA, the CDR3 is TGTGCCAGCAGTTGGTACTCTAGGTTCTATGAGCAGTTCTTC. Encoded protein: CASSWYSRFYEQFF.

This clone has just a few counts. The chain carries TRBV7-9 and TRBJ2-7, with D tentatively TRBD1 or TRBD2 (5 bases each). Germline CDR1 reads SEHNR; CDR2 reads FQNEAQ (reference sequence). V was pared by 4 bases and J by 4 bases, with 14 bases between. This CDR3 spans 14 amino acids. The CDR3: CASSSGPGAYEQYF. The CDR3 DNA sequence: TGTGCCAGCAGCTCGGGACCGGGCGCGTACGAGCAGTACTTC.

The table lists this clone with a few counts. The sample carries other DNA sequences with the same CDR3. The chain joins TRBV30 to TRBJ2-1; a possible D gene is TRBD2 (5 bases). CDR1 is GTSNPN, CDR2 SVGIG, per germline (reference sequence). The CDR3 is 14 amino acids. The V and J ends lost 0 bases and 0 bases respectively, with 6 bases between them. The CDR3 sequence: CAWSVRGSYNEQFF. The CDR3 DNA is TGTGCCTGGAGTGTCCGGGGCTCCTACAATGAGCAGTTCTTC.

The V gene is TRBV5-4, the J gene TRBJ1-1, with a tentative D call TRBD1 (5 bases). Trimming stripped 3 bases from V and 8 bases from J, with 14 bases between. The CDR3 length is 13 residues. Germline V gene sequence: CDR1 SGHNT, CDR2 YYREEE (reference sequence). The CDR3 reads CASSSPGTLEAFF. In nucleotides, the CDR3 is TGTGCCAGCAGCTCGCCCGGGACCCTGGAAGCTTTCTTT.

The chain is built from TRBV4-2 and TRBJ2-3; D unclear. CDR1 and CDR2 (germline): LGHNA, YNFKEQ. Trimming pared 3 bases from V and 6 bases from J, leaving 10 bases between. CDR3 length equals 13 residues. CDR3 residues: CASSQEVVDTQYF. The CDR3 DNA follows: TGTGCCAGCAGCCAGGAAGTGGTTGATACGCAGTATTTT.

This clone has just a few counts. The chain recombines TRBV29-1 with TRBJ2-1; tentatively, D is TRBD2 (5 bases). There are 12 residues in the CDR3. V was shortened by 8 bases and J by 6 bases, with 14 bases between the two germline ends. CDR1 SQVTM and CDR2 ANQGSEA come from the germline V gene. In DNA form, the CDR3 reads TGCAGCCCCCGGACTGTGGGCAATGAGCAGTTCTTC. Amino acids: CSPRTVGNEQFF.

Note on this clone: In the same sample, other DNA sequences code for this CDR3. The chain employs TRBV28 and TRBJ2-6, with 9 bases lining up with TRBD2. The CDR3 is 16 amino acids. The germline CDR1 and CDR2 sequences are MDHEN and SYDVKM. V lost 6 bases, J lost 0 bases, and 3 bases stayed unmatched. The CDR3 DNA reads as TGTGCCAGCAGGGTGCGGGGGGGCTCTGGGGCCAACGTCCTGACTTTC. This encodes CASRVRGGSGANVLTF.

This chain's CDR3 is CASRLSGYGYTF. The CDR3, as DNA: TGTGCCAGTCGTCTTTCAGGGTATGGCTACACCTTC. The chain couples TRBV25-1 to TRBJ1-2, with D possibly matching TRBD1 (5 bases). Germline CDR1 is MGHDK and CDR2 is SYGVNS. V lost 9 bases and J lost 5, with 13 bases in between. This CDR3 is 12 amino acids long.

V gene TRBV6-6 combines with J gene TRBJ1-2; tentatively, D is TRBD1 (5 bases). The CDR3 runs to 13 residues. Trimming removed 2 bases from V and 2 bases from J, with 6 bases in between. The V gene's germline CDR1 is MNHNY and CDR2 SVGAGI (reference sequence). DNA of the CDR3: TGTGCCAGCAGTTACGAGGGGAACTATGGCTACACCTTC. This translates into CASSYEGNYGYTF.

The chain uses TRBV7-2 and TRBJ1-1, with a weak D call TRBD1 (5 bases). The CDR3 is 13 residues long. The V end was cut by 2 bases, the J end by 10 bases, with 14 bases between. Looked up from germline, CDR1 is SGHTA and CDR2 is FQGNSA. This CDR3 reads CASSLSGIYAAFF. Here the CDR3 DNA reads TGTGCCAGCAGCTTATCAGGGATTTATGCAGCTTTCTTT. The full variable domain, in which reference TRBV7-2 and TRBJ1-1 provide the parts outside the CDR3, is GAGVSQSPSNKVTEKGKDVELRCDPISGHTALYWYRQSLGQGLEFLIYFQGNSAPDKSGLPSDRFSAERTGGSVSTLTIQRTQQEDSAVYLCASSLSGIYAAFFGQGTRLTVV.

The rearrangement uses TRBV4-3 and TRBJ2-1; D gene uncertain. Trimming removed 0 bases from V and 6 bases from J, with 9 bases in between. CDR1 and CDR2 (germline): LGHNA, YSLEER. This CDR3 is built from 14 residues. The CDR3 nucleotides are TGCGCCAGCAGCCAAGACTGGGTTAGCAATGAGCAGTTCTTC. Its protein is CASSQDWVSNEQFF.

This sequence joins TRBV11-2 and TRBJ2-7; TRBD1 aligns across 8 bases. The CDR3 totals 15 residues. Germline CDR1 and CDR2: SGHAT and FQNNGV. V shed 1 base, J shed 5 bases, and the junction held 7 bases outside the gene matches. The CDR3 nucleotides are TGTGCCAGCAGCTTAGCCCGGGACAGGACCCACGAGCAGTACTTC. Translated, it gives CASSLARDRTHEQYF.

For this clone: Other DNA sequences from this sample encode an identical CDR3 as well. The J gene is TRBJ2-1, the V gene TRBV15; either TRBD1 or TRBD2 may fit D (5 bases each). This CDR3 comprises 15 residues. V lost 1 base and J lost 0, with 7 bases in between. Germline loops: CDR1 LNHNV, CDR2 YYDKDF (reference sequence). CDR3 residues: CATSRGGSSYNEQFF. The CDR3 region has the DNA TGTGCCACCAGCAGAGGGGGGAGCTCCTACAATGAGCAGTTCTTC.

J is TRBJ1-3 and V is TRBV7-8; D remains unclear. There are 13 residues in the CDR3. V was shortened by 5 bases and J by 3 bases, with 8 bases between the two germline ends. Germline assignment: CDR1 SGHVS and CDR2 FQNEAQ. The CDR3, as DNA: TGTGCCAGCAGCCTCGACCTTGGAAACACCATATATTTT. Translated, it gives CASSLDLGNTIYF.